These T cell receptor beta chains were read from a single sample in a study of Graves' ophthalmopathy and Graves' hyperthyroidism. TCRdb processed the multiplex PCR reads anew with MiXCR; each CDR3 protein has one entry. This table has hundreds of thousands of distinct CDR3 sequences, approximately 40% appearing once. The source material was peripheral blood. These receptors were obtained from an adult man with Graves' ophthalmopathy. Each CDR3 is given with its conserved first and last residue. The order of the fields is D gene, clone size, V gene, J gene, CDR3 protein, CDR3 DNA. The D gene is left open where the match is weak. Size tells how often a clone was seen (once, few, many) or the class of an expanded clone, and some rows leave it out.

D gene: TRBD2
clone size: many
V gene: TRBV10-3
J gene: TRBJ2-7
CDR3 protein: CAISEQGLAGAYEQYF
CDR3 DNA: TGTGCCATCAGTGAGCAGGGACTAGCGGGGGCCTACGAGCAGTACTTC

D gene: NA
clone size: many
V gene: TRBV29-1
J gene: TRBJ2-5
CDR3 protein: CSVDTGLGGAGAKETQYF
CDR3 DNA: TGCAGCGTTGACACGGGTTTAGGGGGGGCGGGGGCGAAAGAGACCCAGTACTTC

D gene: NA
clone size: NA
V gene: TRBV5-1
J gene: TRBJ1-2
CDR3 protein: CASSLVSGLGYTF
CDR3 DNA: TGCGCCAGCAGCTTGGTATCCGGGCTTGGCTACACCTTC

D gene: NA
clone size: many
V gene: TRBV25-1
J gene: TRBJ2-7
CDR3 protein: CASSEPSGYEQYF
CDR3 DNA: TGTGCCAGCAGTGAGCCCAGTGGGTACGAGCAGTACTTC

D gene: NA
clone size: NA
V gene: TRBV5-5
J gene: TRBJ2-2
CDR3 protein: CASSFLVSENTGELFF
CDR3 DNA: TGTGCCAGCAGCTTTCTCGTCTCAGAGAATACCGGGGAGCTGTTTTTC

D gene: NA
clone size: NA
V gene: TRBV25-1
J gene: TRBJ2-3
CDR3 protein: CASSEFGGTDTQYF
CDR3 DNA: TGTGCCAGCAGTGAATTTGGAGGGACAGATACGCAGTATTTT

D gene: NA
clone size: few
V gene: TRBV7-9
J gene: TRBJ1-2
CDR3 protein: CASSQTTGSNYGYTF
CDR3 DNA: TGCGCCAGCAGCCAAACGACAGGTTCTAACTATGGCTACACCTTC

D gene: NA
clone size: NA
V gene: TRBV20-1
J gene: TRBJ2-3
CDR3 protein: CSASRSDTQYF
CDR3 DNA: TGCAGTGCTAGTAGATCGGATACGCAGTATTTT

D gene: TRBD1
clone size: few
V gene: TRBV20-1
J gene: TRBJ1-1
CDR3 protein: CSARDADRATEAFF
CDR3 DNA: TGCAGTGCTAGAGATGCCGACAGGGCCACTGAAGCTTTCTTT

D gene: NA
clone size: few
V gene: TRBV11-2
J gene: TRBJ2-5
CDR3 protein: CASSLGGGRPQETQYF
CDR3 DNA: TGTGCCAGCAGCTTAGGTGGAGGGAGGCCCCAAGAGACCCAGTACTTC

D gene: TRBD2
clone size: NA
V gene: TRBV20-1
J gene: TRBJ2-3
CDR3 protein: CSASQLAGNSTDTQYF
CDR3 DNA: TGCAGTGCTAGTCAGCTAGCGGGAAACTCCACAGATACGCAGTATTTT

D gene: NA
clone size: NA
V gene: TRBV25-1
J gene: TRBJ1-2
CDR3 protein: CASRGEGYYGYTF
CDR3 DNA: TGTGCCAGCAGGGGTGAAGGCTACTATGGCTACACCTTC

D gene: NA
clone size: NA
V gene: TRBV7-9
J gene: TRBJ2-7
CDR3 protein: CASSQEFGYEQYF
CDR3 DNA: TGCGCCAGCAGCCAAGAGTTTGGGTACGAGCAGTACTTC

D gene: TRBD1
clone size: NA
V gene: TRBV10-3
J gene: TRBJ1-1
CDR3 protein: CAISEDRVGTEAFF
CDR3 DNA: TGTGCCATCAGTGAGGACAGGGTGGGCACTGAAGCTTTCTTT

D gene: TRBD1
clone size: NA
V gene: TRBV2
J gene: TRBJ2-6
CDR3 protein: CASSLWRQGTTEAF
CDR3 DNA: TGTGCCAGCAGTTTATGGAGACAGGGGACCACTGAAGCTTTC

D gene: NA
clone size: many
V gene: TRBV29-1
J gene: TRBJ1-2
CDR3 protein: CSVEVGSSRGYTF
CDR3 DNA: TGCAGCGTTGAGGTCGGATCCTCCAGGGGCTACACCTTC

D gene: NA
clone size: many
V gene: TRBV2
J gene: TRBJ1-1
CDR3 protein: CASSDLEGYTEAFF
CDR3 DNA: TGTGCCAGCAGTGACCTGGAGGGATACACTGAAGCTTTCTTT

D gene: NA
clone size: few
V gene: TRBV16
J gene: TRBJ2-7
CDR3 protein: CASSQPASSYEQYF
CDR3 DNA: TGTGCCAGCAGCCAACCAGCTAGCTCCTACGAGCAGTACTTC

D gene: NA
clone size: NA
V gene: TRBV7-9
J gene: TRBJ2-5
CDR3 protein: CASSPQGGLGETQYF
CDR3 DNA: TGTGCCAGCAGTCCCCAGGGGGGGCTAGGAGAGACCCAGTACTTC

D gene: TRBD2
clone size: NA
V gene: TRBV10-2
J gene: TRBJ2-5
CDR3 protein: CASSERVAGGPGETQYF
CDR3 DNA: TGTGCCAGCAGTGAAAGGGTAGCGGGAGGGCCAGGGGAGACCCAGTACTTC

D gene: NA
clone size: NA
V gene: TRBV20-1
J gene: TRBJ1-4
CDR3 protein: CSALRPLLGNEKLFF
CDR3 DNA: TGCAGTGCGCTAAGACCCCTGTTGGGAAATGAAAAACTGTTTTTT

D gene: NA
clone size: NA
V gene: TRBV10-3
J gene: TRBJ2-7
CDR3 protein: CASSPQAGPSYEQYF
CDR3 DNA: TGTGCCAGCTCACCACAAGCGGGCCCTTCCTACGAGCAGTACTTC

D gene: NA
clone size: once
V gene: TRBV10-2
J gene: TRBJ2-6
CDR3 protein: CASSYKSGSSGANVLTF
CDR3 DNA: TGTGCCAGCAGTTACAAATCGGGTTCTTCCGGGGCCAACGTCCTGACTTTC

D gene: TRBD2
clone size: few
V gene: TRBV11-1
J gene: TRBJ2-5
CDR3 protein: CASSFGAGTREMYQETQYF
CDR3 DNA: TGTGCCAGCAGCTTCGGAGCCGGGACTAGGGAGATGTACCAAGAGACCCAGTACTTC

D gene: TRBD1
clone size: many
V gene: TRBV29-1
J gene: TRBJ2-5
CDR3 protein: CSVGTGGSRETQYF
CDR3 DNA: TGCAGCGTTGGGACAGGGGGCTCTCGGGAGACCCAGTACTTC

D gene: TRBD1
clone size: NA
V gene: TRBV7-8
J gene: TRBJ2-5
CDR3 protein: CASSDGTDQETQYF
CDR3 DNA: TGTGCCAGCAGCGACGGGACAGACCAAGAGACCCAGTACTTC

D gene: NA
clone size: many
V gene: TRBV29-1
J gene: TRBJ1-3
CDR3 protein: CSVDIAGNTIYF
CDR3 DNA: TGCAGCGTTGACATCGCTGGAAACACCATATATTTT